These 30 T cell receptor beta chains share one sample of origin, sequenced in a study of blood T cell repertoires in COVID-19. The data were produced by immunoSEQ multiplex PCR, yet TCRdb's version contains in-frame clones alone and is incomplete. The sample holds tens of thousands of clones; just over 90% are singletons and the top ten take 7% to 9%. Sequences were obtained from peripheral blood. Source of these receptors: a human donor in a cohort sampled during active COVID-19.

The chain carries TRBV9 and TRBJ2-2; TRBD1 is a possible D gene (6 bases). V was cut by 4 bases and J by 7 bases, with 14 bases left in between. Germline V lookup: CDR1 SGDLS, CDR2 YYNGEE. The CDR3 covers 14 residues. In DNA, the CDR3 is TGTGCCAGCAGCCCACGACAGGTGGTCGGGGAGCTGTTTTTT. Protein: CASSPRQVVGELFF.

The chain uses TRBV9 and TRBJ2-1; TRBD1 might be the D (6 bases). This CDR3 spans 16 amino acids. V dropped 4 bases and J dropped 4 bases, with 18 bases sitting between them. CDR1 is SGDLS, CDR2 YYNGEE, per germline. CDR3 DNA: TGTGCCAGCAGCCCCGGGTTAGGACAGCCATACAATGAGCAGTTCTTC. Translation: CASSPGLGQPYNEQFF.

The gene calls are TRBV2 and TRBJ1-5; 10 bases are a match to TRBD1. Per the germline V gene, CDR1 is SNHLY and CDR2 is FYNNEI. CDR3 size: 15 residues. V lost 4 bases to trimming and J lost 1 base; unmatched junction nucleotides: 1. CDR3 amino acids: CASSADRGSNQPQHF. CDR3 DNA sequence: TGTGCCAGCAGTGCGGACAGGGGGAGCAATCAGCCCCAGCATTTT.

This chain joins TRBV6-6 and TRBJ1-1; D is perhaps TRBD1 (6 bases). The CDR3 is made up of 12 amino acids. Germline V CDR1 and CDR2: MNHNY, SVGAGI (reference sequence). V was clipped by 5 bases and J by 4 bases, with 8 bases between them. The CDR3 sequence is CASSLRGTEAFF. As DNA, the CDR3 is TGTGCCAGCAGTCTCAGGGGCACTGAAGCTTTCTTT.

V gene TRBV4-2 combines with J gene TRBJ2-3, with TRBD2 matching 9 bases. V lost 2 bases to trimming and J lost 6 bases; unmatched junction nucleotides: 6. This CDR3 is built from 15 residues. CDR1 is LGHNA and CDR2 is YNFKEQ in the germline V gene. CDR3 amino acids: CASSQLAGLADTQYF. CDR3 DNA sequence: TGTGCCAGCAGCCAACTAGCGGGGTTGGCGGATACGCAGTATTTT.

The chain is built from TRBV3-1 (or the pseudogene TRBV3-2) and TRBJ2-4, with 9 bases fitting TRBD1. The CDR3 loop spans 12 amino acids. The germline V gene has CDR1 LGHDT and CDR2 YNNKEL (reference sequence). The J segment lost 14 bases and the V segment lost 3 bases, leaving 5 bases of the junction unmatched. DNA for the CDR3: TGTGCCAGCAGCCACGGACAGGGGAGCGAGTACTTC. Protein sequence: CASSHGQGSEYF.

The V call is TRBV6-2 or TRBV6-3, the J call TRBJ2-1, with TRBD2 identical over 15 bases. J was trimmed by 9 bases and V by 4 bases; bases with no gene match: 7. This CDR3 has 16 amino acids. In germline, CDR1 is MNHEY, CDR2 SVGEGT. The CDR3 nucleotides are TGTGCCAGCAGTTCACCCGGACTAGCGGGAGGGGGTGAGCAGTTCTTC. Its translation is CASSSPGLAGGGEQFF.

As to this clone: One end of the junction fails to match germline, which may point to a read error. The CDR3 DNA is TGTGCCAGCAGCTCTACAGGGAACCAGGAGACCCAGTACTTC. This sequence encodes CASSSTGNQETQYF. This sequence joins TRBV2 and TRBJ2-5, with D possibly being TRBD1 (6 bases). The CDR3 is made up of 14 amino acids. Germline V gene lookup returns CDR1 SNHLY and CDR2 FYNNEI.

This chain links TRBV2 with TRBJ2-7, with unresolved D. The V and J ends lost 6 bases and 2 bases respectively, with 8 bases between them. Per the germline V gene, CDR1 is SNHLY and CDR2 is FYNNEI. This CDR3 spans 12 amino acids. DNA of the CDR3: TGTGCCAGCAGGGCCCTGGCCTACGAGCAGTACTTC. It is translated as CASRALAYEQYF.

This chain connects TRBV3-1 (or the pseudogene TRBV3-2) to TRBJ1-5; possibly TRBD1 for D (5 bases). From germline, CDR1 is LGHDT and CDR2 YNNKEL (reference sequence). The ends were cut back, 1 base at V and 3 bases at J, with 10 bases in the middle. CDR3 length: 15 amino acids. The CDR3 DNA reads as TGTGCCAGCAGCCAAGGTCGACAGCTCAATCAGCCCCAGCATTTT. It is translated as CASSQGRQLNQPQHF.

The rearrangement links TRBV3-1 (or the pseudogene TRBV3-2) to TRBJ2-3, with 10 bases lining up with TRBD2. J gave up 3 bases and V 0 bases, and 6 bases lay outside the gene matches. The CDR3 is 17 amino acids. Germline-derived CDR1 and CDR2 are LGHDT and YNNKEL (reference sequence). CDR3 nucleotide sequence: TGTGCCAGCAGCCAAGATGGGAGCGGGAGGGTTACAGATACGCAGTATTTT. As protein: CASSQDGSGRVTDTQYF.

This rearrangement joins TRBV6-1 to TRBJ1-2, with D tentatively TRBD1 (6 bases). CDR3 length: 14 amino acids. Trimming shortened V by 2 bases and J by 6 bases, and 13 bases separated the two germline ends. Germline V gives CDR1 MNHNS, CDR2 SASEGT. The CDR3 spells CASSESGASDGYTF. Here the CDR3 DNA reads TGTGCCAGCAGTGAATCAGGGGCTAGTGATGGCTACACCTTC.

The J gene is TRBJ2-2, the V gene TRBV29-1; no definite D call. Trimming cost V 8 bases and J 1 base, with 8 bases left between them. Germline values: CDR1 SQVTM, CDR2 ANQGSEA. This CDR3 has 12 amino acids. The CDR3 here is CSLRQNTGELFF. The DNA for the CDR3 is TGCAGCCTGAGACAGAACACCGGGGAGCTGTTTTTT.

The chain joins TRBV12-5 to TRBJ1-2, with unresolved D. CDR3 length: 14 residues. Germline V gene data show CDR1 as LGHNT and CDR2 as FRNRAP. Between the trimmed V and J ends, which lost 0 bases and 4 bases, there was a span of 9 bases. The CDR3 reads CASGLVPRLYGYTF. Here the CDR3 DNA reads TGTGCTAGTGGTTTGGTACCGCGGCTCTATGGCTACACCTTC.

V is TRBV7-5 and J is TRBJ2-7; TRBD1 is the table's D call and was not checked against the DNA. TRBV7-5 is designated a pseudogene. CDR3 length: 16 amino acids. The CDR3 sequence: CANPGPQGAPRYEQYF. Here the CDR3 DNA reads TGTGCCAACCCTGGGCCCCAGGGGGCCCCAAGGTACGAGCAGTACTTC.

The DNA for the CDR3 is TGTGCCAGCAGCCGAGGAGGGGATACGCAGTATTTT. Translation: CASSRGGDTQYF. This sequence joins TRBV5-6 and TRBJ2-3; the D gene is possibly TRBD2 (6 bases). Germline CDR1 reads SGHDT; CDR2 reads YYEEEE. V was shortened by 4 bases and J by 6 bases, with 9 bases between the two germline ends. The CDR3 sequence is 12 residues long. Combining the CDR3 with reference TRBV5-6 and TRBJ2-3 gives the whole variable domain DAGVTQSPTHLIKTRGQQVTLRCSPKSGHDTVSWYQQALGQGPQFIFQYYEEEERQRGNFPDRFSGHQFPNYSSELNVNALLLGDSALYLCASSRGGDTQYFGPGTRLTVL.

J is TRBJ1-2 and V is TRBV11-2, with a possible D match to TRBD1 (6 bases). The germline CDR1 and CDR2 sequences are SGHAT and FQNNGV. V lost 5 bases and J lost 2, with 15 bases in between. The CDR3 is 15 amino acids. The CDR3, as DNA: TGTGCCAGCAGCACCCCCCTGGACAGAAACTATGGCTACACCTTC. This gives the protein CASSTPLDRNYGYTF.

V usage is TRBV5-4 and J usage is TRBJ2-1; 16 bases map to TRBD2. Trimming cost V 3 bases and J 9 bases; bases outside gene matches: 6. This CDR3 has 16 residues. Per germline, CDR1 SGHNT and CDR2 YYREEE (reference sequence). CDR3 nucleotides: TGTGCCAGCAGCTCCGGGACTAGCGGGAGGGTAGGTGAGCAGTTCTTC. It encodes CASSSGTSGRVGEQFF. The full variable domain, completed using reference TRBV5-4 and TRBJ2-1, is ETGVTQSPTHLIKTRGQQVTLRCSSQSGHNTVSWYQQALGQGPQFIFQYYREEENGRGNFPPRFSGLQFPNYSSELNVNALELDDSALYLCASSSGTSGRVGEQFFGPGTRLTVL.

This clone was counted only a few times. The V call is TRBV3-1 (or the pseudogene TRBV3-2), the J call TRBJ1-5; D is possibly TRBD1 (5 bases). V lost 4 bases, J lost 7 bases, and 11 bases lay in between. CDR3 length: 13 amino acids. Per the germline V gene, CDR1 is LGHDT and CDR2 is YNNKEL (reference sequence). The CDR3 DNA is TGTGCCAGCAGCCTCAGGGAGGGCCAGCCCCAGCATTTT. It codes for CASSLREGQPQHF.

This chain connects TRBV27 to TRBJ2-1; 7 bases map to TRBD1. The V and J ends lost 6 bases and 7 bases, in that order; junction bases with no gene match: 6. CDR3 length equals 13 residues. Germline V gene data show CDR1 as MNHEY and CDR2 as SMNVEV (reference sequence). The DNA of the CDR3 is TGTGCCAGCAGAAGGACAGGCCGAAATGAGCAGTTCTTC. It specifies CASRRTGRNEQFF.

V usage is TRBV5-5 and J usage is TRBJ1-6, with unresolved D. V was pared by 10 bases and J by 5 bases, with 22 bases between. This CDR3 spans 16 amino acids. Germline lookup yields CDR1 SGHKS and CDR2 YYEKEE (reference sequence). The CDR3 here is CAGGTSPRADNSPLHF. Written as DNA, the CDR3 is TGTGCCGGCGGCACATCGCCCCGAGCGGATAATTCACCCCTCCACTTT.

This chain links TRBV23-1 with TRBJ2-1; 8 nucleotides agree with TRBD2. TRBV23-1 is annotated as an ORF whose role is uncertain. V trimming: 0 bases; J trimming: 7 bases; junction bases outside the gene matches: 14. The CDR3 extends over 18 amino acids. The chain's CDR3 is CASSQSRLASTNWNEQFF. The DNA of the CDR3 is TGCGCCAGCAGTCAATCGAGACTAGCGAGTACAAATTGGAATGAGCAGTTCTTC.

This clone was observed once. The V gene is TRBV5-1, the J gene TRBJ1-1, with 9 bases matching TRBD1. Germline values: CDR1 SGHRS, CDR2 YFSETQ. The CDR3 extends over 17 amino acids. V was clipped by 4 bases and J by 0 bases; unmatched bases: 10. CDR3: CASSLRGQGFMNTEAFF. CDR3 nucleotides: TGCGCCAGCAGCCTGAGGGGACAGGGTTTCATGAACACTGAAGCTTTCTTT. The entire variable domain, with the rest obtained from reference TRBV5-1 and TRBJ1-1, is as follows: KAGVTQTPRYLIKTRGQQVTLSCSPISGHRSVSWYQQTPGQGLQFLFEYFSETQRNKGNFPGRFSGRQFSNSRSEMNVSTLELGDSALYLCASSLRGQGFMNTEAFFGQGTRLTVV.

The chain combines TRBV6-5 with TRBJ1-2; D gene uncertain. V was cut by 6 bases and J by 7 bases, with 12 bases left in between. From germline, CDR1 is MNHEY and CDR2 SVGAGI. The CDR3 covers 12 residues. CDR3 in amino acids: CASRQQAGGYTF. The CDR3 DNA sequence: TGTGCCAGCAGACAGCAGGCAGGTGGCTACACCTTC.

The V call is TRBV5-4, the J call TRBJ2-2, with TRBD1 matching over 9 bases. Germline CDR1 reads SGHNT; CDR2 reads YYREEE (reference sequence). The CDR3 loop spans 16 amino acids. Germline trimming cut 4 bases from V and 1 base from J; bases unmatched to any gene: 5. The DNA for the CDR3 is TGTGCCAGCAGCGAACGACAGGGGGGGAACACCGGGGAGCTGTTTTTT. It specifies CASSERQGGNTGELFF.

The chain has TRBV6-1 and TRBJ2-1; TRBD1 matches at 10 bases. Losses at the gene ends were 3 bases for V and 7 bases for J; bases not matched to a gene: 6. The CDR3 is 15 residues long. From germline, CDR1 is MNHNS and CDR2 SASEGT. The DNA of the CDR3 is TGTGCCAGCAGTGAGCCGGGACAGGGGTTGAATGAGCAGTTCTTC. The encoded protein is CASSEPGQGLNEQFF.

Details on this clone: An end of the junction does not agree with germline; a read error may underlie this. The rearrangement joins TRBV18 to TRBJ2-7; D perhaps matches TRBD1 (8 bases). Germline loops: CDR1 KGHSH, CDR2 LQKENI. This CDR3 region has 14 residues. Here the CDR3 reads CASSPQGGGYEQYF. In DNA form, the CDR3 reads TGTGCCAGCTCCCCACAGGGGGGGGGCTACGAGCAGTACTTC.

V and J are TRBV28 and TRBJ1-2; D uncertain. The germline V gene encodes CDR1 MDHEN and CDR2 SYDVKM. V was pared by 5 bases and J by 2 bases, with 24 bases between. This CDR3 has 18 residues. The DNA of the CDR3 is TGTGCCAGCAGTCCTCTTCTTAATACAAGAACCTCAAACTATGGCTACACCTTC. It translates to CASSPLLNTRTSNYGYTF.

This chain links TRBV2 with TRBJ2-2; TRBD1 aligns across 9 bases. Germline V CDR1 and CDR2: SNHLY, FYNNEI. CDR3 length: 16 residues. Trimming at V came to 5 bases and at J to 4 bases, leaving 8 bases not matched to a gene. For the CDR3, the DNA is TGTGCCAGCAGTCCCATACAGGGGGCGAGCACCGGGGAGCTGTTTTTT. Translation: CASSPIQGASTGELFF.

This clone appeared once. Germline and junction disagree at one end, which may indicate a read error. CDR3 in amino acids: CASSPLRAGGKNF. DNA of the CDR3: TGTGCCAGCAGCCCCCTAAGGGCGGGTGGCAAGAACTTC. This chain connects TRBV7-2 to TRBJ2-7, with D tentatively TRBD2 (5 bases). The length of the CDR3 is 13 residues. CDR1 and CDR2 (germline): SGHTA, FQGNSA.